The clone carrying this T cell receptor (beta chain) was counted only a few times. Data came from immunoSEQ multiplex PCR; TCRdb stores just in-frame clones and leaves some out. The sample carries around 44,000 clones, 80% recorded once. The entry originates in a study of OX40 agonist ivuxolimab in advanced cancers. Study-wide context: Patients in the trial were receiving intravenous ivuxolimab every 2 weeks, at doses of 0.01 to 10 mg/kg. Patients receiving dose escalation had hepatocellular carcinoma, melanoma, renal cell or head and neck cancer. In three patients, partial responses were observed, one with hepatocellular carcinoma and two with cutaneous melanoma.

V was cut by 9 bases and J by 3 bases, with 15 bases left in between. This CDR3 comprises 14 residues. CDR1 is SNHLY and CDR2 is FYNNEI in the germline V gene. This chain joins TRBV2 and TRBJ1-5, with D perhaps matching TRBD1 (6 bases). The sequence was collected from an adult with an advanced solid tumor such as melanoma, head and neck, liver or kidney cancer. The material sequenced was CD4+ or CD8+ T cells sorted from blood, taken in a trial of the OX40 agonist ivuxolimab. As DNA, the CDR3 is TGTGCCAGTTCGGTGGGGGGCGCCAATCAGCCCCAGCATTTT. Its translation is CASSVGGANQPQHF.